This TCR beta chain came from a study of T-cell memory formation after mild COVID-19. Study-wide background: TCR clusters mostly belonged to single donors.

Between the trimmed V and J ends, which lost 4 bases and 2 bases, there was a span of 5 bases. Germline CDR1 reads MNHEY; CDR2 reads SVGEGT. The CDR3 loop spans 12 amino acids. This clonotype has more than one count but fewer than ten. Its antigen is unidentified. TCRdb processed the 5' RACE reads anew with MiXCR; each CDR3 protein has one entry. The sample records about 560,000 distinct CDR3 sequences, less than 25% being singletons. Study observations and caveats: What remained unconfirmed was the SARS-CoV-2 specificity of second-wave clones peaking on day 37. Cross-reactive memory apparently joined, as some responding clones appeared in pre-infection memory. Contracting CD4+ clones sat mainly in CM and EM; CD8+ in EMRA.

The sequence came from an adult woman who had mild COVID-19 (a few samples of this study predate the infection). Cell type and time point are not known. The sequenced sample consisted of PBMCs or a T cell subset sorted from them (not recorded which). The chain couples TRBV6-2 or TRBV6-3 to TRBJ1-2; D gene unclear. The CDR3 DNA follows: TGTGCCAGCAGTTTTCAGAACTATGGCTACACCTTC. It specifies CASSFQNYGYTF.